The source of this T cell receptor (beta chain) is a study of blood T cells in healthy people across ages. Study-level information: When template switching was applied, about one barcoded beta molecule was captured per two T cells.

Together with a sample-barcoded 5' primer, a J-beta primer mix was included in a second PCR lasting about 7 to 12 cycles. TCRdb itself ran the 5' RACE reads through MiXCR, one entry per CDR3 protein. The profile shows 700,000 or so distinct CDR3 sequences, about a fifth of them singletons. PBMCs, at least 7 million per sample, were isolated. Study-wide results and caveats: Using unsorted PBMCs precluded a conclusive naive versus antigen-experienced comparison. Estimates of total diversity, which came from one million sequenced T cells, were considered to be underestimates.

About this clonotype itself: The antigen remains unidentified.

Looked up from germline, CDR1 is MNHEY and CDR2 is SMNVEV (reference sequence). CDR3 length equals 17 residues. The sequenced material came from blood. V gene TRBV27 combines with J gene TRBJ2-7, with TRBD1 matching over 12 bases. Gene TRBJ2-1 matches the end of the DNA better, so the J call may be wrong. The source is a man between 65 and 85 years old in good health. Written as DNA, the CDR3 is TGTGCCAGCAGTTACCGTCCGGGACAGGGGGCGATTGATGAGCAGTTCTTC. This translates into CASSYRPGQGAIDEQFF.